This entry lists 21 T cell receptor beta chains sequenced from one sample in a study of blood T cells in healthy people across ages (dated by TCRdb to between 2015 and 2017). Libraries were built with 5' RACE. The listed sequencing device is Illumina HiSeq 2500. A second PCR of about 7 to 12 cycles was performed with a sample-barcoded 5' primer and a J-beta primer mix. TCRdb passed the public sequencing reads through fastp at Q25 and MiXCR, retaining productive beta sequences. Identical CDR3 protein sequences are pooled into one entry, listed with their most common genes and DNA. In all, the sample holds about 730,000 distinct CDR3 sequences, and around 40% of those were seen once. 20% to 25% of the sample lies in the top ten. Source material: blood. The receptors were gathered from a woman aged 55-75 years in good health.

On this clonotype itself: One end of the junction does not line up with germline, which may come from a read error. Here the CDR3 reads CVSRSAGKTDTQYF. The CDR3 DNA is TGCGTCAGCAGGTCGGCGGGAAAGACAGATACGCAGTATTTT. V gene TRBV5-1 combines with J gene TRBJ2-3; tentatively, D is TRBD2 (6 bases). This CDR3 has 14 residues. Germline lookup yields CDR1 SGHRS and CDR2 YFSETQ.

This rearrangement joins TRBV6-2 or TRBV6-3 to TRBJ2-3; no firm D call. CDR3 length equals 12 residues. The V gene lost 5 bases and the J gene lost 2 bases, with 5 bases spanning the gap. From germline, CDR1 is MNHEY and CDR2 SVGEGT. The CDR3 protein is CASSTVTDTQYF. The DNA of the CDR3 is TGTGCCAGCAGTACCGTCACAGATACGCAGTATTTT.

This clonotype was recorded a few times. The genes are TRBV11-1 and TRBJ2-1; 14 bases fit TRBD2. From germline, CDR1 is SGHAT and CDR2 FQDESV (reference sequence). V shed 5 bases and J 8 bases; nucleotides not matched to a gene: 8. This CDR3 region has 16 residues. CDR3 residues: CASSHPGTSGSYEQFF. The CDR3 nucleotides read TGTGCCAGCAGCCATCCCGGGACTAGCGGGAGCTATGAGCAGTTCTTC. The full variable domain, in which reference TRBV11-1 and TRBJ2-1 provide the parts outside the CDR3, is EAEVAQSPRYKITEKSQAVAFWCDPISGHATLYWYRQILGQGPELLVQFQDESVVDDSQLPKDRFSAERLKGVDSTLKIQPAELGDSAMYLCASSHPGTSGSYEQFFGPGTRLTVL.

The chain employs TRBV3-1 and TRBJ2-1, with D perhaps matching TRBD2 (5 bases). The germline gives CDR1 LGHDT, CDR2 YNNKEL (reference sequence). V was clipped by 0 bases and J by 6 bases, with 12 bases between them. The CDR3 contains 15 residues. Here the CDR3 DNA reads TGTGCCAGCAGCCAAGACACACTAGAGGTCAATGAGCAGTTCTTC. It yields the protein CASSQDTLEVNEQFF.

The chain recombines TRBV29-1 with TRBJ2-3; D not certain. The V and J ends lost 4 bases and 4 bases respectively, with 15 bases between them. The CDR3 has 14 amino acids. CDR1 SQVTM and CDR2 ANQGSEA come from the germline V gene. The CDR3, as DNA: TGCAGCGTTGTCGGCCCCTCAAGAGCAGATACGCAGTATTTT. Translating it yields CSVVGPSRADTQYF.

As regards this clonotype: Possible read error: a much larger clone is one base away. V gene TRBV11-1 combines with J gene TRBJ2-7, with TRBD2 as a possible D gene (6 bases). Trimming pared 5 bases from V and 3 bases from J, leaving 8 bases between. This CDR3 has 12 amino acids. Germline V lookup: CDR1 SGHAT, CDR2 FQDESV (reference sequence). As DNA, the CDR3 is TGTGCCAGCAGCCCGCGGGACTACGAGCAGTACTTC. Protein sequence: CASSPRDYEQYF.

The table lists this clonotype with a few counts. The chain carries TRBV5-1 and TRBJ2-5; 10 bases align to TRBD1. The assigned J gene may be wrong: the sequence end matches TRBJ2-7 better. This CDR3 spans 15 amino acids. Germline V CDR1 and CDR2: SGHRS, YFSETQ. This CDR3 is CASSWDTTGGDEQYF. CDR3 nucleotides: TGCGCCAGCAGCTGGGACACGACAGGGGGCGACGAGCAGTACTTC.

Ten or more counts support this clonotype. The J gene is TRBJ2-5, the V gene TRBV4-1, with 7 bases identical to TRBD2. In germline, CDR1 is MGHRA, CDR2 YSYEKL. The CDR3 sequence is 15 residues long. V was pared by 4 bases and J by 5 bases, with 10 bases of the junction left unmatched. The CDR3 reads CASSPAGDPRETQYF. CDR3 DNA sequence: TGCGCCAGCAGCCCCGCGGGAGACCCCCGTGAGACCCAGTACTTC.

This clonotype occurred a few times. The chain links TRBV7-9 to TRBJ2-7; D not certain. Germline CDR1 is SEHNR and CDR2 is FQNEAQ (reference sequence). This CDR3 has 15 amino acids. V was shortened by 0 bases and J by 3 bases, with 12 bases between the two germline ends. The CDR3 loop is CASSLAQGTSYEQYF. CDR3 nucleotides: TGTGCCAGCAGCTTAGCGCAAGGAACCAGCTACGAGCAGTACTTC.

The chain is built from TRBV20-1 and TRBJ2-7; 8 nucleotides match TRBD2. V lost 7 bases and J lost 2; bases outside the gene matches: 10. This CDR3 spans 14 amino acids. Germline-derived CDR1 and CDR2 are DFQATT and SNEGSKA (reference sequence). For the CDR3, the DNA is TGCAGTGTCTTTTCGGGACTAGGAGCCTACGAGCAGTACTTC. Protein product: CSVFSGLGAYEQYF.

The V call is TRBV4-3, the J call TRBJ1-6, with 7 nucleotides matching TRBD1. V lost 0 bases to trimming and J lost 6 bases; unmatched junction nucleotides: 14. Germline V CDR1 and CDR2: LGHNA, YSLEER. This CDR3 has 19 amino acids. The CDR3 nucleotides read TGCGCCAGCAGCCAAGATCCGGTAGGGGGCCAGGGGATTAATTCACCCCTCCACTTT. Its protein product is CASSQDPVGGQGINSPLHF.

This clonotype was seen a single time. The chain carries TRBV2 and TRBJ2-1; TRBD1 might be the D (6 bases). Trimming removed 6 bases from V and 8 bases from J, with 11 bases in between. This CDR3 region has 12 residues. From germline, CDR1 is SNHLY and CDR2 FYNNEI. The CDR3 loop is CASRNYRDEQFF. The DNA for the CDR3 is TGTGCCAGCAGGAATTACAGGGATGAGCAGTTCTTC.

This clonotype was counted between two and nine times. V is TRBV5-1 and J is TRBJ2-1; 9 bases match TRBD2. V lost 1 base, J lost 7 bases, and 9 bases stayed unmatched. Germline V gene lookup returns CDR1 SGHRS and CDR2 YFSETQ. This CDR3 region has 16 residues. The CDR3 DNA is TGCGCCAGCAGCTTGATTGTAGCGGGAGTAGGGAATGAGCAGTTCTTC. Its protein product is CASSLIVAGVGNEQFF.

The gene calls are TRBV7-2 and TRBJ1-2; perhaps TRBD1 as D (5 bases). Per germline, CDR1 SGHTA and CDR2 FQGNSA. The CDR3 spans 14 residues. Trimming took 0 bases from V and 4 from J, leaving 9 bases between them. The CDR3 sequence: CASSLAGALYGYTF. The DNA of the CDR3 is TGTGCCAGCAGCTTAGCAGGGGCCCTCTATGGCTACACCTTC.

In this sample, this clonotype turned up many times. V gene TRBV7-3 combines with J gene TRBJ2-3; no firm D call. The germline CDR1 and CDR2 sequences are SGHTA and FQGTGA. V was shortened by 2 bases and J by 2 bases, with 5 bases between the two germline ends. The CDR3 contains 13 residues. The CDR3 region is CASSLQYTDTQYF. CDR3 DNA: TGTGCCAGCAGCTTACAATACACAGATACGCAGTATTTT.

CDR3 sequence: CASSYKRVGTYEQYF. DNA for the CDR3: TGTGCCAGCAGTTACAAACGAGTGGGCACCTACGAGCAGTACTTC. The rearrangement uses TRBV6-2 or TRBV6-3 and TRBJ2-7; D remains ambiguous. V lost 2 bases, J lost 2 bases, and 13 bases lay in between. The CDR3 spans 15 residues. Germline V gives CDR1 MNHEY, CDR2 SVGEGT.

The gene calls are TRBV11-3 and TRBJ2-7; D is ambiguous. Germline values: CDR1 SGHNT, CDR2 YENEEA. This CDR3 has 15 residues. V was clipped by 4 bases and J by 3 bases, with 16 bases between them. The CDR3 is CASSYGGGALYEQYF. For the CDR3, the DNA is TGTGCCAGCAGCTACGGCGGTGGAGCCCTCTACGAGCAGTACTTC. Combining the CDR3 with reference TRBV11-3 and TRBJ2-7 gives the whole variable domain EAGVVQSPRYKIIEKKQPVAFWCNPISGHNTLYWYLQNLGQGPELLIRYENEEAVDDSQLPKDRFSAERLKGVDSTLKIQPAELGDSAVYLCASSYGGGALYEQYFGPGTRLTVT.

The chain joins TRBV29-1 to TRBJ2-1; possibly TRBD1 for D (5 bases). CDR3 length: 12 residues. Germline assignment: CDR1 SQVTM and CDR2 ANQGSEA. V was trimmed by 4 bases and J by 6 bases, leaving 10 bases between them. As DNA, the CDR3 is TGCAGCGTTGGACAGTCGGGCAATGAGCAGTTCTTC. This sequence encodes CSVGQSGNEQFF.

The chain is built from TRBV4-3 and TRBJ1-6; D unclear. Germline assignment: CDR1 LGHNA and CDR2 YSLEER. The V and J ends lost 0 bases and 4 bases respectively, with 10 bases between them. The CDR3 totals 16 residues. In nucleotides, the CDR3 is TGCGCCAGCAGCCAAGATCCGGCAGAGTATAATTCACCCCTCCACTTT. It is translated as CASSQDPAEYNSPLHF.

In this sample, this clonotype turned up a few times. The gene calls are TRBV12-3 or TRBV12-4 and TRBJ2-3; TRBD1 agrees at 10 bases. The CDR3 covers 15 residues. V lost 5 bases to trimming and J lost 2 bases; unmatched junction nucleotides: 4. The chain's CDR3 is CASSIDRGPTDTQYF. In DNA form, the CDR3 reads TGTGCCAGCAGTATAGACAGGGGGCCCACAGATACGCAGTATTTT.

This clonotype was detected only a few times. The chain recombines TRBV7-9 with TRBJ2-5, with 10 nucleotides matching TRBD1. V lost 5 bases and J lost 4; bases outside the gene matches: 4. Per germline, CDR1 SEHNR and CDR2 FQNEAQ (reference sequence). CDR3 length: 14 amino acids. CDR3 DNA sequence: TGTGCCAGCAGCCACGGACAGGGGGGAGAGACCCAGTACTTC. The encoded protein is CASSHGQGGETQYF.